This TCR beta chain was sequenced during a study of blood T cell repertoires in COVID-19. Turning to the study itself: Sites in the United States, Italy and Spain provided acute and convalescent COVID-19 samples.

This table comes from immunoSEQ multiplex PCR, and its TCRdb copy is limited to in-frame clones, with some not included. Seen here are 75,000 to 100,000 clones, about 85% observed once, and the top ten hold 3.5% to 5.5%. Unmatched junction bases numbered 7, after V lost 6 bases and J lost 10 bases. There are 14 residues in the CDR3. The V gene's germline CDR1 is MNHEY and CDR2 SMNVEV (reference sequence). This chain connects TRBV27 to TRBJ2-1; 12 bases agree with TRBD1. This receptor was obtained from a man between 65 and 85 years old with acute or convalescent COVID-19. The source material was peripheral blood. Here the CDR3 DNA reads TGTGCCAGCAGGGCCGGGACAGGGGGCGGGGAGCAGTTCTTC. This sequence encodes CASRAGTGGGEQFF.